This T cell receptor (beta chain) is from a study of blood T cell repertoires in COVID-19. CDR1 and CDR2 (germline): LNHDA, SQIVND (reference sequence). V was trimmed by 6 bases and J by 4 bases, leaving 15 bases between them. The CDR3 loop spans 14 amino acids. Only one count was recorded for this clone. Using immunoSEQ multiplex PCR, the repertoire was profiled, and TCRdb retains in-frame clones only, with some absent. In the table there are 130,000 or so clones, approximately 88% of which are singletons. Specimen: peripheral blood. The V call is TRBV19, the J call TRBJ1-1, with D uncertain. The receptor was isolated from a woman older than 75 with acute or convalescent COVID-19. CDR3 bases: TGTGCCAGTAGGACCCTTGCCTCGGGCACTGAAGCTTTCTTT. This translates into CASRTLASGTEAFF.